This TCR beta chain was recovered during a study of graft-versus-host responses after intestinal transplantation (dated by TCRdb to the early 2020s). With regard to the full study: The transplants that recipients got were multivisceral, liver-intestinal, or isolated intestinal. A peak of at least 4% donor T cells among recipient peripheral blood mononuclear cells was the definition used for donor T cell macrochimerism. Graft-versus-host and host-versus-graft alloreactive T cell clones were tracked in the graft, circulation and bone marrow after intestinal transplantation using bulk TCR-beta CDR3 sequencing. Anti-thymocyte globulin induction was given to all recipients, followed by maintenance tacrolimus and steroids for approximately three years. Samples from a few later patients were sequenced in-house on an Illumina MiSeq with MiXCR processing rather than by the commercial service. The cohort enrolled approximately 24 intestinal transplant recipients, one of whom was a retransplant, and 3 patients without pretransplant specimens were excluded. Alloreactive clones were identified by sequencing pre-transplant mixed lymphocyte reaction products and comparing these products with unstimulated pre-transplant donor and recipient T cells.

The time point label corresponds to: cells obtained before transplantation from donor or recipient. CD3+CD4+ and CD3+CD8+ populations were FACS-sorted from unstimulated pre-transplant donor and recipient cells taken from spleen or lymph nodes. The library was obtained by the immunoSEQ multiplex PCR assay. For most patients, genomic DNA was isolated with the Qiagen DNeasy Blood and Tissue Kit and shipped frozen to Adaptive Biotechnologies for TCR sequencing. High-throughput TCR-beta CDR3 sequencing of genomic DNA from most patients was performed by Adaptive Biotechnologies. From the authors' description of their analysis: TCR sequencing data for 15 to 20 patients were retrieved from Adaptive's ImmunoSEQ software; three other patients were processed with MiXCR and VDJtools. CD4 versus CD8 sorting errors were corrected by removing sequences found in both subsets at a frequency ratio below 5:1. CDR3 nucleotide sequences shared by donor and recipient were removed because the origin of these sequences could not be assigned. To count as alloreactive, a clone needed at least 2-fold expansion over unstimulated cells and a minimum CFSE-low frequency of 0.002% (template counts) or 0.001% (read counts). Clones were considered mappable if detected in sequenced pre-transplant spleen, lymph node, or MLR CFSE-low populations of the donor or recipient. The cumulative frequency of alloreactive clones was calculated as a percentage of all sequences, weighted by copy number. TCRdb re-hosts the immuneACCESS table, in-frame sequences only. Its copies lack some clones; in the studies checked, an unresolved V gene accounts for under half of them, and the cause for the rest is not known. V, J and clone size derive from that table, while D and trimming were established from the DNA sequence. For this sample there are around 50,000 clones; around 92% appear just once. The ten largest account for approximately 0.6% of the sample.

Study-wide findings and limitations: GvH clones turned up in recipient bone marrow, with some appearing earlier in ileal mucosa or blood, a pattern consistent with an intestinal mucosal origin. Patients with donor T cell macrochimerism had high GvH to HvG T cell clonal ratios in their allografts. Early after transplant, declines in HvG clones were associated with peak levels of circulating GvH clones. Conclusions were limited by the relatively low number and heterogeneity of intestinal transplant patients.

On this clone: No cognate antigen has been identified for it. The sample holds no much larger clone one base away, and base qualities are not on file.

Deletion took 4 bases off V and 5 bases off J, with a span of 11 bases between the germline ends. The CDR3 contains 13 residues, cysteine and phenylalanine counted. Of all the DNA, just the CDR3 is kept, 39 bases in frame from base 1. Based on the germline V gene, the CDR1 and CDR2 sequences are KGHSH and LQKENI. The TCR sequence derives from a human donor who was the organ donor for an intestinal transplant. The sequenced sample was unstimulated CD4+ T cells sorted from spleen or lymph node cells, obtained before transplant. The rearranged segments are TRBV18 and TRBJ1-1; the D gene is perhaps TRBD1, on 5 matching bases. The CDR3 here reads CASSRTDKTEAFF. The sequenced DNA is TGTGCCAGCTCACGAACGGACAAAACTGAAGCTTTCTTT.